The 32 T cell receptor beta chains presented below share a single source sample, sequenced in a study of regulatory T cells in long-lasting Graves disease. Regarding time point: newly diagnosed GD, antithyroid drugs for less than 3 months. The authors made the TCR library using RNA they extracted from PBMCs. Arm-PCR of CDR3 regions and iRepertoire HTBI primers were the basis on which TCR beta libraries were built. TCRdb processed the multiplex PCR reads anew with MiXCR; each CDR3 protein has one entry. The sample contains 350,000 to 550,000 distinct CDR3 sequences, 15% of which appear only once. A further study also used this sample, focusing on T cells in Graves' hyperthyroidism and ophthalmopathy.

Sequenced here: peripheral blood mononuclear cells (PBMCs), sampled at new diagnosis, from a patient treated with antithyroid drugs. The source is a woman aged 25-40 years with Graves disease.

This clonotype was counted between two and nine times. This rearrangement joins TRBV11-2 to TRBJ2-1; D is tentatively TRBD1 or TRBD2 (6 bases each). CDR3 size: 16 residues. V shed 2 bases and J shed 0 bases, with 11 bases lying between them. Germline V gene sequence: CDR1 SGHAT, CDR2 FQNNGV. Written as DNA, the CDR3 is TGTGCCAGCAGCTTAATAACGGGGGCCTCCTACAATGAGCAGTTCTTC. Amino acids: CASSLITGASYNEQFF. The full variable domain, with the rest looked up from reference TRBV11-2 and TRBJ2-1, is EAGVAQSPRYKIIEKRQSVAFWCNPISGHATLYWYQQILGQGPKLLIQFQNNGVVDDSQLPKDRFSAERLKGVDSTLKIQPAKLEDSAVYLCASSLITGASYNEQFFGPGTRLTVL.

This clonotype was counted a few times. In DNA, the CDR3 is TGTGCCAGTAGTATAGAACATCAGCGGGTCCAGTACTTC. This codes for CASSIEHQRVQYF. The chain joins TRBV19 to TRBJ2-5, with D tentatively TRBD2 (6 bases). The CDR3 is 13 amino acids. V was cut by 0 bases and J by 10 bases, with 12 bases left in between. Germline V CDR1 and CDR2: LNHDA, SQIVND (reference sequence). Supplemented by reference TRBV19 and TRBJ2-5, the full variable domain reads DGGITQSPKYLFRKEGQNVTLSCEQNLNHDAMYWYRQDPGQGLRLIYYSQIVNDFQKGDIAEGYSVSREKKESFPLTVTSAQKNPTAFYLCASSIEHQRVQYFGPGTRLLVL.

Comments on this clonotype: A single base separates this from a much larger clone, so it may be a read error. CDR3 residues: CAISLGSGSEELLDTQYF. CDR3 bases: TGTGCCATCAGCTTAGGTAGCGGGAGCGAGGAGTTATTGGATACGCAGTATTTT. The J gene is TRBJ2-3, the V gene TRBV13; 9 nucleotides match TRBD2. The CDR3 is made up of 18 amino acids. CDR1 and CDR2 (germline): PRHDT, FYEKMQ (reference sequence).

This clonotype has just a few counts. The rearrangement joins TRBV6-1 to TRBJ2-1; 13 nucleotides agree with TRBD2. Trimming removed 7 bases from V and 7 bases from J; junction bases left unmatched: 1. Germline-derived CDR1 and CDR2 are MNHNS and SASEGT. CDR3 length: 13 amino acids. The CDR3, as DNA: TGTGCCAGCAAACTAGCGGGAGGGAATGAGCAGTTCTTC. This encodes CASKLAGGNEQFF.

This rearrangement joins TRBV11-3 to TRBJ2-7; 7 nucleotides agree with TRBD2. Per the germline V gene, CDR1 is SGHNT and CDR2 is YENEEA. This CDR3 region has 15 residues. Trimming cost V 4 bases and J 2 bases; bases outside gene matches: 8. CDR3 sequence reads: CASSYRPSGAYEQYF. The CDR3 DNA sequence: TGTGCCAGCAGCTACCGACCCAGCGGGGCCTACGAGCAGTACTTC.

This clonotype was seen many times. The DNA of the CDR3 is TGTGCCTGGAGCCGGATGTACGAGCAGTACTTC. Residues: CAWSRMYEQYF. The rearrangement uses TRBV30 and TRBJ2-7; D uncertain. There are 11 residues in the CDR3. V lost 3 bases, J lost 4 bases, and 7 bases lay in between. Germline values: CDR1 GTSNPN, CDR2 SVGIG (reference sequence).

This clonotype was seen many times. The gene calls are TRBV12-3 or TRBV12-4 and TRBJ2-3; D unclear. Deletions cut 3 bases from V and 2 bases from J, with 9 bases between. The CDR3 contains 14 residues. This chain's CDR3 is CASSFTSLTDTQYF. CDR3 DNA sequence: TGTGCCAGCAGTTTCACTTCTCTCACAGATACGCAGTATTTT.

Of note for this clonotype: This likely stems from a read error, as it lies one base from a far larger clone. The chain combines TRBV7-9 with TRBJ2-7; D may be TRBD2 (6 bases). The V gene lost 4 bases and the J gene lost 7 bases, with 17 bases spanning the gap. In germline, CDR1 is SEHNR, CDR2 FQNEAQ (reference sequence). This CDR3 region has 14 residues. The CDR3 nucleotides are TGTGCCAGCAGCTCCGGGAGCTCCTACAATGAGCAGTACTTC. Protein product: CASSSGSSYNEQYF. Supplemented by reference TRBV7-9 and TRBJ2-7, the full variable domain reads DTGVSQNPRHKITKRGQNVTFRCDPISEHNRLYWYRQTLGQGPEFLTYFQNEAQLEKSRLLSDRFSAERPKGSFSTLEIQRTEQGDSAMYLCASSSGSSYNEQYFGPGTRLTVT.

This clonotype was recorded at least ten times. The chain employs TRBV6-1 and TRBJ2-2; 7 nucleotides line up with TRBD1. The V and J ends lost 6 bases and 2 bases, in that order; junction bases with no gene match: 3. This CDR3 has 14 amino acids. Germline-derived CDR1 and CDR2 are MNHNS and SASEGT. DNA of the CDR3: TGTGCCAGCAGGGGACAGACCAACACCGGGGAGCTGTTTTTT. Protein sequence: CASRGQTNTGELFF.

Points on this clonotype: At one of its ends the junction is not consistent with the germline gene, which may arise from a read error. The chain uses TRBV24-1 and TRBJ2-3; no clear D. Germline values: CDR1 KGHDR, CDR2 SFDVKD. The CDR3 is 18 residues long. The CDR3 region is CATNDTLGGLTSTDTQYF. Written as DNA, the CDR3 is TGTGCCACCAATGATACCCTCGGTGGGTTAACTAGCACAGATACGCAGTATTTT.

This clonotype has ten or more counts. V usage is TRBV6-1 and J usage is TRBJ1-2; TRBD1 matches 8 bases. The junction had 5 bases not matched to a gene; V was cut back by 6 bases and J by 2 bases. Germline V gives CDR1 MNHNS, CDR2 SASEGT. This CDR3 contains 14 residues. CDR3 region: CASRGDRTNYGYTF. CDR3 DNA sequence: TGTGCCAGCAGGGGGGACAGGACCAACTATGGCTACACCTTC.

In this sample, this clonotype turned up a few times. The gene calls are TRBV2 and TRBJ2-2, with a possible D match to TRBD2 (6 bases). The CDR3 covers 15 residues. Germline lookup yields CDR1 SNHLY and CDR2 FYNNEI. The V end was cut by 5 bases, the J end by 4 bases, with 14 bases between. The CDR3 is CASSPSAGTTGELFF. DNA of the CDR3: TGTGCCAGCAGTCCCTCGGCGGGAACCACCGGGGAGCTGTTTTTT.

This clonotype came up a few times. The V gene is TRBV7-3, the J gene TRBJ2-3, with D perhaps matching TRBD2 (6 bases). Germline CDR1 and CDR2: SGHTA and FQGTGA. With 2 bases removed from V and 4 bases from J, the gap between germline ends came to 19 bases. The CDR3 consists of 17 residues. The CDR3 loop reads CASSLYRLRERPDTQYF. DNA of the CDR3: TGTGCCAGCAGCTTATACCGGCTGCGGGAAAGGCCAGATACGCAGTATTTT.

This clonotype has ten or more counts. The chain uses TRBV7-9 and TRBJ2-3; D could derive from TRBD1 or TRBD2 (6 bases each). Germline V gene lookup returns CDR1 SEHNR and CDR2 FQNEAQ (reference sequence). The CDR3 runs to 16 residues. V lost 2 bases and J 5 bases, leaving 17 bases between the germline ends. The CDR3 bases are TGTGCCAGCAGCTTACTTAGTAGCGGAGGGGGAGATACGCAGTATTTT. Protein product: CASSLLSSGGGDTQYF.

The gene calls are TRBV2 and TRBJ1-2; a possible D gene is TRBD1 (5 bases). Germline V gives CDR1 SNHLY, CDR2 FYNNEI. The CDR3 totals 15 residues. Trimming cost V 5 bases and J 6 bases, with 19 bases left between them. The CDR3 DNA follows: TGTGCCAGCAGTTTCTCGACAGAGTCTTATCATGGCTACACCTTC. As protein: CASSFSTESYHGYTF.

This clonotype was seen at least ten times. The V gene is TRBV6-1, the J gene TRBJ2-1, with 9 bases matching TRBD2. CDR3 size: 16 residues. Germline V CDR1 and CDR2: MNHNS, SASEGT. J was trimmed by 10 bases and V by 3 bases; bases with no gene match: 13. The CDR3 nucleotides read TGTGCCAGCAGTGAGGAGGCGGCGGGAGGGCCGGAGGAGCAGTTCTTC. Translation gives CASSEEAAGGPEEQFF.

CDR3 amino acids: CASSLLRAGTSGNEQYF. The CDR3 DNA follows: TGCGCCAGCAGCTTGTTGAGGGCCGGGACTAGCGGGAACGAGCAGTACTTC. This sequence joins TRBV5-1 and TRBJ2-7; 13 nucleotides line up with TRBD2. Per the germline V gene, CDR1 is SGHRS and CDR2 is YFSETQ. V lost 1 base, J lost 5 bases, and 9 bases stayed unmatched. There are 17 residues in the CDR3.

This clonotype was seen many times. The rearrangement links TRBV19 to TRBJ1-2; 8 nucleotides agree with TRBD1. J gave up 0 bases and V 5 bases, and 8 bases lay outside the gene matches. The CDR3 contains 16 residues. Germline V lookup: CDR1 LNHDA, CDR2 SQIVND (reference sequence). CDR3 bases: TGTGCCAGTAGTGCCTACGGGACAGGACCTAACTATGGCTACACCTTC. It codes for CASSAYGTGPNYGYTF.

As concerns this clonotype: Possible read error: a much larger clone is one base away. The CDR3 coding sequence is TGTGCCAGCAGATTAGGACTAGCGGGAGAGACCCAGTTCTTC. Its translation is CASRLGLAGETQFF. The V gene is TRBV27, the J gene TRBJ2-1; TRBD2 matches at 13 bases. Germline assignment: CDR1 MNHEY and CDR2 SMNVEV (reference sequence). V lost 6 bases, J lost 13 bases, and 9 bases stayed unmatched. This CDR3 comprises 14 residues.

The CDR3 protein is CSAGGTSGSAYNEQFF. In nucleotides, the CDR3 is TGCAGCGCCGGCGGGACTAGCGGGAGTGCCTACAATGAGCAGTTCTTC. The chain links TRBV29-1 to TRBJ2-1, with TRBD2 matching 14 bases. CDR1 and CDR2 (germline): SQVTM, ANQGSEA. The CDR3 is made up of 16 amino acids. V dropped 7 bases and J dropped 2; count of bases not matched to a gene: 7.

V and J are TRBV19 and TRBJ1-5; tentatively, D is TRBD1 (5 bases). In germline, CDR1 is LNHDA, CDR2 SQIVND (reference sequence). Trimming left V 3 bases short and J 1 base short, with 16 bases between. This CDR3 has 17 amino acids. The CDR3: CASSISPGQLSNQPQHF. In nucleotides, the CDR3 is TGTGCCAGTAGTATTTCCCCTGGACAACTGAGCAATCAGCCCCAGCATTTT.

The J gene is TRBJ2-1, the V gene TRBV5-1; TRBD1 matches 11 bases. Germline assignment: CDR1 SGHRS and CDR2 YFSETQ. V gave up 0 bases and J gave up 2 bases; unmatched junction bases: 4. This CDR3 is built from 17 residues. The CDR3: CASSLERTGGPYNEQFF. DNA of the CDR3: TGCGCCAGCAGCTTGGAAAGGACAGGGGGCCCCTACAATGAGCAGTTCTTC.

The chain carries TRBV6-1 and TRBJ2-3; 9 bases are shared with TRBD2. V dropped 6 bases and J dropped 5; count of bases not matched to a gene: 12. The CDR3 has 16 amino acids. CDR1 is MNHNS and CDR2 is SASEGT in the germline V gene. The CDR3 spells CASSRAAGGWEDTQYF. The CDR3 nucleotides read TGTGCCAGCAGCCGAGCGGCGGGAGGGTGGGAAGATACGCAGTATTTT.

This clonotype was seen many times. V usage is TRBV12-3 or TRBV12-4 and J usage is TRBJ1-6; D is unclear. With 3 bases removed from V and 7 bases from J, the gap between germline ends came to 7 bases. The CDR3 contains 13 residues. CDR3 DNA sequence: TGTGCCAGCAGTTTGTCCTCCAATTCACCCCTCCACTTT. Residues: CASSLSSNSPLHF.

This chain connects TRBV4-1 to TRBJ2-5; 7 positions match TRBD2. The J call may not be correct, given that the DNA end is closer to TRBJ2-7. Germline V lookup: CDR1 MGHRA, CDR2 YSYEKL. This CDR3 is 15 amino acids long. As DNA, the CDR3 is TGCGCCAGCAGCCAGGAGGGAGGGGATCTCGGCGAGCAGTACTTC. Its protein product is CASSQEGGDLGEQYF.

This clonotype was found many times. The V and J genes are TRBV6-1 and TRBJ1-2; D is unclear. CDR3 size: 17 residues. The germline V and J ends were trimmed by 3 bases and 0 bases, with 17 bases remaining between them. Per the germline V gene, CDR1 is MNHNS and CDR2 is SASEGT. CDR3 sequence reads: CASSEINRRRTNYGYTF. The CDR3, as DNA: TGTGCCAGCAGTGAGATCAACCGACGGCGTACTAACTATGGCTACACCTTC.

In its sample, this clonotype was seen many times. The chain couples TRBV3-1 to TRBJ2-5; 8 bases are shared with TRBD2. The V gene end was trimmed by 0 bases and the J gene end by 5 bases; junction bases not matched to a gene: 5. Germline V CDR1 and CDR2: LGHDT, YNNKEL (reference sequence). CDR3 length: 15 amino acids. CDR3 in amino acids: CASSQEQREWETQYF. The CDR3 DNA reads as TGTGCCAGCAGCCAAGAGCAGCGGGAGTGGGAGACCCAGTACTTC.

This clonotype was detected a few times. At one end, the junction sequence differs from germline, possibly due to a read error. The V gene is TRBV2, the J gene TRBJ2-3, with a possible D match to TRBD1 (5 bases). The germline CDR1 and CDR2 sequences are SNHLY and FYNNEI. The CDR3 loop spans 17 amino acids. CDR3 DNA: TGTGCCAGCAGTGGGGGCGAGCCCAGTACTTACTCCTACGAGCAGCACTTC. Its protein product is CASSGGEPSTYSYEQHF.

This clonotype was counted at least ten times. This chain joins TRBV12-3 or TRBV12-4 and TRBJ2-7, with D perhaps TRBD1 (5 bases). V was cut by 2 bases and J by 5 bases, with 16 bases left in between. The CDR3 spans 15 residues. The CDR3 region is CASSLNPTGDHEQYF. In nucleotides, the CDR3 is TGTGCCAGCAGTTTAAACCCCACAGGAGACCACGAGCAGTACTTC.

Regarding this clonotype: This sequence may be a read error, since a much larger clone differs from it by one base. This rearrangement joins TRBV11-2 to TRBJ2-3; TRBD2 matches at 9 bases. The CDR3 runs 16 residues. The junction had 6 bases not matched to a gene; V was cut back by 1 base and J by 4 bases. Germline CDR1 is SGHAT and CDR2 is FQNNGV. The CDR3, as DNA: TGTGCCAGCAGCTTAGCCGCTAAGCGGGGGGCAGATACGCAGTATTTT. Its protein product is CASSLAAKRGADTQYF.

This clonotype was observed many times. The CDR3 region has the DNA TGTGCCAGCAGAGGGGTCCCTGGCGGCAGTGAGCAGTTCTTC. Its translation: CASRGVPGGSEQFF. The chain uses TRBV12-3 or TRBV12-4 and TRBJ2-1; tentative D call: TRBD1 (5 bases). Trimming removed 6 bases from V and 9 bases from J, with 18 bases in between. This CDR3 has 14 residues.

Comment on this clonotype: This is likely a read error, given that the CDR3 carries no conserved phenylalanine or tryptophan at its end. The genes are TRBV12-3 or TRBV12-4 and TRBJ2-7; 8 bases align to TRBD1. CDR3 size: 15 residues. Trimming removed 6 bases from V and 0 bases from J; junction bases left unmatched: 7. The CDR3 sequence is CASSRDRGLSYEQYL. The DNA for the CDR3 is TGTGCCAGCAGCCGTGACAGGGGCCTCTCCTACGAGCAGTACCTC.